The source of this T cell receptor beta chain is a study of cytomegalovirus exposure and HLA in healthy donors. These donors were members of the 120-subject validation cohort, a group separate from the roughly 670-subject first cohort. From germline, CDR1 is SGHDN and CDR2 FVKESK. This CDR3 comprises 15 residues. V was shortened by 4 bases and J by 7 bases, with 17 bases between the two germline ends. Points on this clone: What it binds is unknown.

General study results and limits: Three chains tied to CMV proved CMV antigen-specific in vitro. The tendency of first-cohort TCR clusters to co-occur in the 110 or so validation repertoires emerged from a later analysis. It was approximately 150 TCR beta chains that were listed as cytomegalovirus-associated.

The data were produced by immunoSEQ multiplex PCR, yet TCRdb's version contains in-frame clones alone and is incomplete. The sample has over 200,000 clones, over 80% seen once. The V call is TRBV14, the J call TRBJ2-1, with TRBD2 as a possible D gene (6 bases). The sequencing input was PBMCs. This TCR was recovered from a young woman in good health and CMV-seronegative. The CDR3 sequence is CASSPRIDGGNEQFF. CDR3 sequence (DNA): TGTGCCAGCAGCCCACGCATAGATGGAGGGAATGAGCAGTTCTTC.